This T cell receptor beta chain came from a study of STAT5B mutations in CD4+ large granular lymphocyte leukemia (dated by TCRdb to between 2021 and 2024). With respect to the entire study: Among healthy controls, the CDR3 'QG' motif was associated with a particular HLA allele. The study compared the TCRbeta repertoires of patients with CD4+ T-cell large granular lymphocyte leukemia against the TCRbeta repertoires of healthy blood donors. Flow cytometry on FACSCanto II or FACSVerse showed that the purified fractions were more than 95% pure among lymphocytes.

Broad study findings and their caveats: Main leukemic clonotypes were private to each patient, although roughly 24% of the main leukemic clonotypes were found at low frequency in the non-leukemic repertoires of other patients. TRBV06-family usage was enriched among the top patient clones (8/27) compared with healthy controls (2/35). Greater clonality appeared to be present in CD4-sorted patient repertoires than in healthy CD4+ repertoires, and the difference was retained after the putative leukemic clones were removed. The data were not HLA-matched, and the relatively small sample size could explain the higher clonality seen in CD4+ compared with CD8+ T-LGLL.

Concerning this clone: No cognate antigen has been identified for it. Base quality data are lacking; no much larger clone is found one base away.

Spanning cysteine to phenylalanine, the CDR3 consists of 19 amino acids. Solely the CDR3 DNA is kept, with 57 bases framed from the first base. Trimmed from V: 0 bases; trimmed from J: 0 bases; junction bases lacking a gene match: 14. From a lookup of the germline V gene, CDR1 and CDR2 are LGHNA and YNFKEQ. Healthy controls were roughly 37 blood donors whose buffy coats came from the Finnish Red Cross blood service. All TCR-sequenced material derived from peripheral blood: patient blood samples and healthy donor buffy coats. Peripheral blood mononuclear cells were isolated by Ficoll-Hypaque gradient centrifugation. CD4+ cells were magnetically purified from the buffy coats of healthy controls. The Gentra Puregene Cell and Tissue kit was used for genomic DNA extraction, and quantification was performed on a Qubit 2.0 fluorometer. The immunoSEQ assay at survey resolution was used to sequence TCRbeta rearrangements from genomic DNA. Concerning the study's data processing: In the TCR sequencing data, the lowest productive clonotype frequency that could be detected was 2.59 x 10-5. Only productive TCRbeta rearrangements, meaning sequences that were complete and in-frame, were kept for the analyses. Sample clonality was computed as Simpson clonality in the immunoSEQ Analyzer version 3.0. Clones were binned by frequency as very rare, small, medium, large (1-20%) or hyperexpanded (>20%). OLGA 1.2.3 estimated generation probabilities, VDJtools produced V-gene circos plots, VDJdb was queried for specificities, and GLIPH identified CDR3 motifs. TCRdb limited this immuneACCESS table to in-frame rearrangements with V and J called. A share of clones is missing; checked studies link under half to unresolved V genes, and the rest is unexplained. The V and J calls and clone size come from that table; D and trimming were worked out from the DNA. The sample has 45,000 to 50,000 clones on record, about 80% of them singletons. About 0.34% of the sample goes to the ten largest clones.

The TCR comes from a human donor in good health. Sequenced input: CD4+ T cells from blood buffy coats. The chain was built from TRBV4-2 and TRBJ2-7; 7 junctional bases match TRBD1. The nucleotides read TGTGCCAGCAGCCAAGATGGGTCTACCGGGACAGCAAGCTCCTACGAGCAGTACTTC. It is translated as CASSQDGSTGTASSYEQYF.